The next 15 T cell receptor beta chains were all read from a single sample in a study of CD8 T cells in ankylosing spondylitis. Overall study results and limits: Seemingly characteristic of ankylosing spondylitis blood was a TCR beta motif consisting of several highly homologous variants.

In TCRdb, the 5' RACE reads were re-called with MiXCR into one record per CDR3 protein. This table holds about 220,000 distinct CDR3 sequences, about 16% found once. No antigen has been assigned to these receptors. The specimen sequenced was blood, either unsorted or a sorted T cell fraction (not recorded which). The receptors derive from a male donor with ankylosing spondylitis.

This sequence joins TRBV27 and TRBJ2-7; D is unclear. V lost 5 bases to trimming and J lost 3 bases, with 11 bases between them. Germline V gene lookup returns CDR1 MNHEY and CDR2 SMNVEV (reference sequence). The CDR3 spans 13 residues. The CDR3 region is CASSPPPFYEQYF. The CDR3 DNA is TGTGCCAGCAGTCCGCCCCCTTTCTACGAGCAGTACTTC.

This chain joins TRBV20-1 and TRBJ2-7; D possibly corresponds to TRBD1 (6 bases). CDR1 is DFQATT, CDR2 SNEGSKA, per germline (reference sequence). This CDR3 region has 14 residues. Trimming took off 1 base at V and 7 bases at J, with 17 bases between the two ends. The CDR3 here is CSARATRDTGEQYF. The CDR3, as DNA: TGCAGTGCTAGAGCAACCCGGGACACAGGGGAGCAGTACTTC.

The V and J genes are TRBV27 and TRBJ2-3; maybe TRBD1 (6 bases). The CDR3 has 15 residues. The V gene's germline CDR1 is MNHEY and CDR2 SMNVEV (reference sequence). Trimming pared 3 bases from V and 1 base from J, leaving 11 bases between. The CDR3 nucleotides are TGTGCCAGCAGTTTCCCAGGGGACGGCACAGATACGCAGTATTTT. Encoded protein: CASSFPGDGTDTQYF.

This clonotype has a handful of counts. This chain joins TRBV19 and TRBJ2-2, with D tentatively TRBD2 (6 bases). The germline gives CDR1 LNHDA, CDR2 SQIVND (reference sequence). The CDR3 totals 15 residues. The V end lost 5 bases, the J end lost 1 base, and 11 bases lay between the germline ends. CDR3 sequence reads: CASSALAENTGELFF. The CDR3 DNA reads as TGTGCCAGTAGTGCCTTAGCGGAGAACACCGGGGAGCTGTTTTTT.

This clonotype has more than one count but fewer than ten. The V call is TRBV19, the J call TRBJ2-1; maybe TRBD2 (6 bases). From germline, CDR1 is LNHDA and CDR2 SQIVND (reference sequence). V shed 3 bases and J shed 0 bases, with 15 bases lying between them. This CDR3 comprises 17 residues. CDR3 protein: CASSISPGLLSYNEQFF. The CDR3 DNA sequence: TGTGCCAGTAGTATTTCCCCGGGACTCCTCTCCTACAATGAGCAGTTCTTC.

J is TRBJ2-3 and V is TRBV27; 8 bases map to TRBD2. CDR3 length: 16 amino acids. The V segment lost 3 bases and the J segment 4 bases; nucleotides outside the gene matches: 9. Germline loops: CDR1 MNHEY, CDR2 SMNVEV (reference sequence). CDR3 nucleotides: TGTGCCAGCAGTTTCCTACGTGCGGGGGGCGCAGATACGCAGTATTTT. Protein sequence: CASSFLRAGGADTQYF.

This clonotype was seen more than once but under ten times. The gene calls are TRBV7-8 and TRBJ2-7; a possible D gene is TRBD1 (5 bases). Trimming cost V 0 bases and J 3 bases, with 12 bases left between them. The CDR3 runs 15 residues. Germline V gene sequence: CDR1 SGHVS, CDR2 FQNEAQ. The CDR3 DNA follows: TGTGCCAGCAGCTTAGCGCTTCAGGGAAACTACGAGCAGTACTTC. It codes for CASSLALQGNYEQYF.

This clonotype has just a few counts. V gene TRBV5-1 combines with J gene TRBJ1-2; 7 bases align to TRBD1. Germline V gives CDR1 SGHRS, CDR2 YFSETQ. J was trimmed by 7 bases and V by 4 bases; bases with no gene match: 10. There are 14 residues in the CDR3. The CDR3 DNA reads TGCGCCAGCAGCCCAGGAACAGGGGAGGTTGGCTACACCTTC. As protein: CASSPGTGEVGYTF.

V usage is TRBV20-1 and J usage is TRBJ2-5; TRBD2 matches 14 bases. Trimming cost V 4 bases and J 1 base; bases outside gene matches: 5. CDR3 length equals 16 residues. The germline V gene encodes CDR1 DFQATT and CDR2 SNEGSKA (reference sequence). CDR3 amino acids: CSAIGLAGGSQETQYF. The CDR3 DNA reads TGCAGTGCTATCGGACTAGCGGGGGGTTCCCAAGAGACCCAGTACTTC.

CDR3 nucleotide sequence: TGTGCCACCAGTGAGGATTACTCCGCAGATACGCAGTATTTT. Translating gives CATSEDYSADTQYF. The chain is built from TRBV24-1 and TRBJ2-3; D gene ambiguous. Between the trimmed V and J ends, which lost 4 bases and 4 bases, there was a span of 11 bases. The germline V gene has CDR1 KGHDR and CDR2 SFDVKD. This CDR3 has 14 amino acids.

Here the CDR3 reads CASSLTGTACEQYF. The CDR3 DNA is TGTGCCAGCAGCCTAACGGGGACTGCATGTGAGCAGTACTTC. The chain is built from TRBV14 and TRBJ2-7, with D possibly TRBD2 on 6 matching bases. Germline V gene lookup returns CDR1 SGHDN and CDR2 FVKESK. With 4 bases removed from V and 7 bases from J, the gap between germline ends came to 17 bases. The CDR3 contains 14 residues.

This clonotype was detected only a few times. The J gene is TRBJ2-1, the V gene TRBV12-3 or TRBV12-4; 15 positions match TRBD2. The CDR3 extends over 18 amino acids. Trimming took 7 bases from V and 10 from J; bases not matched to a gene: 17. The CDR3 spells CASNPGLAGGGGWEEQFF. The CDR3 nucleotides are TGTGCCAGCAACCCGGGACTAGCGGGAGGAGGGGGCTGGGAGGAGCAGTTCTTC.

This clonotype has a handful of counts. V gene TRBV7-9 combines with J gene TRBJ2-7; D is possibly TRBD2 (6 bases). The CDR3 is 16 amino acids. Trimming took off 5 bases at V and 0 bases at J, with 17 bases between the two ends. Germline CDR1 SEHNR, CDR2 FQNEAQ (reference sequence). DNA for the CDR3: TGTGCCAGCAGCCCCGCTGGCGGGACCGACTCCTACGAGCAGTACTTC. This sequence encodes CASSPAGGTDSYEQYF.

This clonotype was detected only a few times. The V and J genes are TRBV12-3 or TRBV12-4 and TRBJ2-7; 9 bases align to TRBD1. The CDR3 has 16 amino acids. V shed 1 base, J shed 1 base, and the junction held 5 bases outside the gene matches. Here the CDR3 reads CASSLEMGQGSYEQYF. In DNA, the CDR3 is TGTGCCAGCAGTTTAGAAATGGGACAGGGATCCTACGAGCAGTACTTC.

The table lists this clonotype with a few counts. The rearrangement uses TRBV10-3 and TRBJ2-1; TRBD1 aligns across 8 bases. Germline trimming cut 1 base from V and 4 bases from J; bases unmatched to any gene: 6. CDR1 is ENHRY, CDR2 SYGVKD, per germline. This CDR3 region has 16 residues. The CDR3 loop is CAISEFLTGGYNEQFF. DNA for the CDR3: TGTGCCATCAGTGAGTTCCTCACAGGGGGGTACAATGAGCAGTTCTTC.